This entry is about one T cell receptor (beta chain). This sample stems from a study of cytomegalovirus exposure and HLA in healthy donors. This CDR3 comprises 16 residues. Losses at the gene ends were 3 bases for V and 2 bases for J; bases not matched to a gene: 9. Germline V lookup: CDR1 SGHNT, CDR2 YENEEA. The primer mix had 60 Vbeta and 13 Jbeta primers. Libraries were prepared by immunoSEQ multiplex PCR; TCRdb keeps only in-frame clonotypes and omits some of them. This sample carries 150,000 or so clones, 77% of them seen once, and the ten largest clones take more than 2%. The chain employs TRBV11-3 and TRBJ2-5; TRBD2 matches at 7 bases. This TCR came from a man in his fifties in good health and CMV-seropositive. The material sequenced was PBMCs. CDR3 DNA: TGTGCCAGCAGCTTGGACGGTGGAGCGGGGCAAGAGACCCAGTACTTC. Protein sequence: CASSLDGGAGQETQYF. Combining the CDR3 with reference TRBV11-3 and TRBJ2-5 gives the whole variable domain EAGVVQSPRYKIIEKKQPVAFWCNPISGHNTLYWYLQNLGQGPELLIRYENEEAVDDSQLPKDRFSAERLKGVDSTLKIQPAELGDSAVYLCASSLDGGAGQETQYFGPGTRLLVL.